This T cell receptor (beta chain) emerged from a study of graft-versus-host responses after intestinal transplantation. Note on this clone: Its antigen is unidentified.

Germline CDR1 SGHVS, CDR2 FQNEAQ. J was trimmed by 4 bases and V by 6 bases; bases with no gene match: 8. The CDR3 is 15 residues long. Clones were read by immunoSEQ multiplex PCR, and TCRdb kept only the in-frame ones, dropping some. This sample has around 100,000 clones; about 92% occur once, and the top ten carry 0.95% to 1.5%. This sample comprised unstimulated CD8+ T cells sorted from spleen or lymph node cells, obtained before transplant. The rearrangement links TRBV7-8 to TRBJ2-5, with 10 positions matching TRBD1. The TCR originated in a human donor who was the organ donor for an intestinal transplant. The chain's CDR3 is CASSFGTGAVETQYF. CDR3 DNA: TGTGCCAGCAGTTTCGGGACAGGGGCGGTAGAGACCCAGTACTTC.